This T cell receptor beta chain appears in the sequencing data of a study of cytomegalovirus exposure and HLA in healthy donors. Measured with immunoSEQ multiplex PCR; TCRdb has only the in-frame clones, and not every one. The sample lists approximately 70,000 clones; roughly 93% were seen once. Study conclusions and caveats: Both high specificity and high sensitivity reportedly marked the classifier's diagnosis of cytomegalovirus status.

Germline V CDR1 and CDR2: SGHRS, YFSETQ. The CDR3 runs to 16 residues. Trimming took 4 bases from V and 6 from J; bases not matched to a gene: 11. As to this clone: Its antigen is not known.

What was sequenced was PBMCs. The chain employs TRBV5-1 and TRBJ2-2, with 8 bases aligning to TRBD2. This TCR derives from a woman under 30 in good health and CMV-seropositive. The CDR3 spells CASSTGGTSLAGELFF. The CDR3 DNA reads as TGCGCCAGCAGCACCGGAGGGACTAGTCTCGCCGGGGAGCTGTTTTTT.